The present entry profiles one TCR beta chain with its context. The data originate from a study of blood T cell repertoires in COVID-19. Germline loops: CDR1 MDHEN, CDR2 SYDVKM. J lost 0 bases, V lost 7 bases, and 5 bases had no gene match. The CDR3 has 14 residues. Participants came from 20 to 25 US areas, aged roughly 18 to 95 years. Clinical histories supplied by participants themselves formed the basis of cohort assignment. Shortly before study entry, within 2 weeks, exposed participants had met a COVID-19 case. The authors' processing: Amplified reference gene primers provided the basis for estimating nucleated cell counts. Here immunoSEQ multiplex PCR was the method, and the copy in TCRdb shows in-frame clones only, minus some. V, J and clone size are taken as reported in that table, and D and trimming were inferred from the DNA itself. Of 210,000 or so clones listed, around nine tenths are singletons.

This clonotype originated in a woman aged 25 to 39 who had been exposed to COVID-19. The V and J genes are TRBV28 and TRBJ2-7; the match to TRBD2 covers 8 bases. Material: PBMCs or T cells enriched from blood (not recorded which). The CDR3 region is CASIFRGGSYEQYF. CDR3 coding DNA: TGTGCCAGCATTTTCCGGGGGGGCTCCTACGAGCAGTACTTC.